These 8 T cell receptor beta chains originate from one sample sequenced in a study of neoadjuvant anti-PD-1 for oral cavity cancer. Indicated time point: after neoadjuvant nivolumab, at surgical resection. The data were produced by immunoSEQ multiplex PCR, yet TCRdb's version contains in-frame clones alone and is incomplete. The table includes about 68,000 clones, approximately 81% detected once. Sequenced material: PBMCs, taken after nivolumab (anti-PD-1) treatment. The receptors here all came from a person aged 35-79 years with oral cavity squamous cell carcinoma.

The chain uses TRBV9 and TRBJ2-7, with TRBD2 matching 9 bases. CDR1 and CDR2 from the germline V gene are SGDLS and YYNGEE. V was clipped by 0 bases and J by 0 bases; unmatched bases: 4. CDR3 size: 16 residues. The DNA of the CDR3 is TGTGCCAGCAGCGTAGGCCTAGCGGGGAGCTCCTACGAGCAGTACTTC. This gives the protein CASSVGLAGSSYEQYF.

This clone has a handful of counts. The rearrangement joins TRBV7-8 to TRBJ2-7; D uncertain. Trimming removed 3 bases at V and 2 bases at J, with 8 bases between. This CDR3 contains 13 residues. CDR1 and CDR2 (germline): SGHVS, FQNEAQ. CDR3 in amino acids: CASSFRFAYEQYF. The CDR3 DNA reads TGTGCCAGCAGCTTTCGGTTTGCCTACGAGCAGTACTTC.

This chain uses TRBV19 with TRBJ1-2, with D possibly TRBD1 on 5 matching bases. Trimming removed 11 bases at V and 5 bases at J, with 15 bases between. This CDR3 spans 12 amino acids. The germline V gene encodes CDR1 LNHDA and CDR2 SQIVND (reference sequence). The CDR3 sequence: CAVGSRGYGYTF. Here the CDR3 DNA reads TGTGCCGTCGGGTCGCGGGGGTATGGCTACACCTTC.

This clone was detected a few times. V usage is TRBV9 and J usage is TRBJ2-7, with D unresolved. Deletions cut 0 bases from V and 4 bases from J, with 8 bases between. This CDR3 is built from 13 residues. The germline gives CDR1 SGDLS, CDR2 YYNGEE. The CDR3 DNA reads TGTGCCAGCAGCGTAGATCCTGGATACGAGCAGTACTTC. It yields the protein CASSVDPGYEQYF.

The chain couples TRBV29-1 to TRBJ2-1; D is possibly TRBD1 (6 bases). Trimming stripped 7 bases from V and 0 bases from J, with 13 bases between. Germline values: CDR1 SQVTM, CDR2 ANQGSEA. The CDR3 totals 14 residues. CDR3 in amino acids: CSGSTGSSYNEQFF. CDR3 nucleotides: TGCAGCGGCTCAACAGGGAGCTCCTACAATGAGCAGTTCTTC.

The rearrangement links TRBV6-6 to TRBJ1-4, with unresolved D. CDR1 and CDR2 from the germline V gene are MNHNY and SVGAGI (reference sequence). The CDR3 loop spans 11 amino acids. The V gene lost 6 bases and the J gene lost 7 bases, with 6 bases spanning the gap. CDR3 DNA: TGTGCCAGCAGCCAAGGTGAAAAACTGTTTTTT. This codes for CASSQGEKLFF.

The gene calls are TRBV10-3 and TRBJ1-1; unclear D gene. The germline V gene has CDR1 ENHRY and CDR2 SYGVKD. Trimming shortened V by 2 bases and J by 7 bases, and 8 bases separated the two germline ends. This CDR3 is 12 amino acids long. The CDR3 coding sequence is TGTGCCATCAGTGAGGGCATCAGTGAAGCTTTCTTT. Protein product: CAISEGISEAFF.

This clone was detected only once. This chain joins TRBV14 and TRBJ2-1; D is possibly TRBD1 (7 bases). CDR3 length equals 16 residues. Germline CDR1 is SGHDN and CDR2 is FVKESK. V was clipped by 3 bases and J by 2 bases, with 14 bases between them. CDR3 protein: CASSHDDREAYNEQFF. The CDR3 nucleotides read TGTGCCAGCAGCCACGATGACAGGGAGGCCTACAATGAGCAGTTCTTC. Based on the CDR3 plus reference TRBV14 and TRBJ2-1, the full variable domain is EAGVTQFPSHSVIEKGQTVTLRCDPISGHDNLYWYRRVMGKEIKFLLHFVKESKQDESGMPNNRFLAERTGGTYSTLKVQPAELEDSGVYFCASSHDDREAYNEQFFGPGTRLTVL.